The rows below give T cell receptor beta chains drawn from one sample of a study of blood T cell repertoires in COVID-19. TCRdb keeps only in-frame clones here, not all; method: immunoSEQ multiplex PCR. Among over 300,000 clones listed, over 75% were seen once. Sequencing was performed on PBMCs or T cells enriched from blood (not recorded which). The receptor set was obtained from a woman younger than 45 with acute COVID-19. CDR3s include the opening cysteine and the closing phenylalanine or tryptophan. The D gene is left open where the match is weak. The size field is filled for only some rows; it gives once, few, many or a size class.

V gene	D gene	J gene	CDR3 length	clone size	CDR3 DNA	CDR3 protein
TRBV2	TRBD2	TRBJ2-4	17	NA	TGTGCCAGCAGTGAACGGGCTAGCGGGGTCCACGGAAACATTCAGTACTTC	CASSERASGVHGNIQYF
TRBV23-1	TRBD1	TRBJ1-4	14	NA	TGCGCCAGCAGTCGGGGACAGGGGGGTGAAAAACTGTTTTTT	CASSRGQGGEKLFF
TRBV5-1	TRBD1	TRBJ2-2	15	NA	TGCGCCAGCAGTCGGACAGGGGTACACACCGGGGAGCTGTTTTTT	CASSRTGVHTGELFF
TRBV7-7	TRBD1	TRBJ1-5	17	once	TGTGCCAGCAGCTTAGGTCAGGGGGCGTTCAGCAATCAGCCCCAGCATTTT	CASSLGQGAFSNQPQHF
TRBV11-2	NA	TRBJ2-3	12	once	TGTGCCAGCAGCTCGTACACAGATACGCAGTATTTT	CASSSYTDTQYF
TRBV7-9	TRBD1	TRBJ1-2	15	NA	TGTGCCAGCAGCTCGCCCGGGACAGGGGACCATGGCTACACCTTC	CASSSPGTGDHGYTF
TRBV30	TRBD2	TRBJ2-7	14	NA	TGTGCCTGGAGTGATACCCTAGCGGACTACGAGCAGTACTTC	CAWSDTLADYEQYF
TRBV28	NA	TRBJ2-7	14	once	TGTGCCAGCACTTCTAGCCGATCCTCCTACGAGCAGTACTTC	CASTSSRSSYEQYF
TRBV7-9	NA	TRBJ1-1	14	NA	TGTGCCAGCAGCTTAGAAGGGGGATACACTGAAGCTTTCTTT	CASSLEGGYTEAFF
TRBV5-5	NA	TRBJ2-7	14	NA	TGTGCCAGCAGCGACTATCCGGGGTCCTACGAGCAGTACTTC	CASSDYPGSYEQYF
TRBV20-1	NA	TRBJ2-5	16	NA	TGCAGTGCTAGTGGTGATAGCGGCGAGAACCAAGAGACCCAGTACTTC	CSASGDSGENQETQYF
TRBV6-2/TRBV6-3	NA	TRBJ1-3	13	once	TGTGCCAGCAGTTCGGTGAGCAGAAACACCATATATTTT	CASSSVSRNTIYF
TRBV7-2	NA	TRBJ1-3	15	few	TGTGCCAGCAGCTTCGGGGGAGTAGCTGGAAACACCATATATTTT	CASSFGGVAGNTIYF
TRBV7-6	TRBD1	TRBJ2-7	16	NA	TGTGCCAGCAGCTTAGCCCCGACAGGGGGTGCCTACGAGCAGTACTTC	CASSLAPTGGAYEQYF
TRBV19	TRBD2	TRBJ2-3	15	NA	TGTGCCAGTAGTATCGGGGAAGCGGGGGGCCGTGCGCAGTATTTT	CASSIGEAGGRAQYF
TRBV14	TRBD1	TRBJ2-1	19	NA	TGTGCCAGCAGCCGGAACCGGGACAGGGCCTGGAGCTCCTACAATGAGCAGTTCTTC	CASSRNRDRAWSSYNEQFF
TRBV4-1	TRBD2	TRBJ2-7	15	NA	TGCGCCAGCAGCCACCGAGCGGGGGGAAACTACGAGCAGTACTTC	CASSHRAGGNYEQYF
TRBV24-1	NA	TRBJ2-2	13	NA	TGTGCCACCAGTTCTGCGAACACCGGGGAGCTGTTTTTT	CATSSANTGELFF
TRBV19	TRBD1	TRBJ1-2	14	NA	TGTGCCAGTAGTCATACAGGGGCCCTCTATGGCTACACCTTC	CASSHTGALYGYTF
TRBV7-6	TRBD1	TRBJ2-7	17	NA	TGTGCCAGCAGCTTAGTGAGTGGGGGGACAGGGGCCTCCGAGCAGTACTTC	CASSLVSGGTGASEQYF
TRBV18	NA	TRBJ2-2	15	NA	TGTGCCAGCTCACCAGGACTGGGGAACACCGGGGAGCTGTTTTTT	CASSPGLGNTGELFF
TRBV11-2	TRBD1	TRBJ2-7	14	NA	TGTGCCAGCAGCTTCGACAGGGTAGTATACGAGCAGTACTTC	CASSFDRVVYEQYF
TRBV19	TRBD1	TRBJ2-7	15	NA	TGTGCCAGTAGTACCTTGGACAGGGATAACTACGAGCAGTACTTC	CASSTLDRDNYEQYF
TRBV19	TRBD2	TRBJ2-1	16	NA	TGTGCCAGTAGTATCCGAGGACTAGCGGGGAACAATGAGCAGTTCTTC	CASSIRGLAGNNEQFF
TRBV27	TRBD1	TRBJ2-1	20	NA	TGTGCCAGCACCCCCAGTGGGACAGGGGGCGCGTTGGGCTCCTACAATGAGCAGTTCTTC	CASTPSGTGGALGSYNEQFF
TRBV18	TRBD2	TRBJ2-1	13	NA	TGTGCCAGCTCACCCGGGAGGGCTAATGAGCAGTTCTTC	CASSPGRANEQFF
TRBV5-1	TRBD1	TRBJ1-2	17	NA	TGCGCCAGCAGCTTGGACGGGACAGAGGGATTTAACTATGGCTACACCTTC	CASSLDGTEGFNYGYTF
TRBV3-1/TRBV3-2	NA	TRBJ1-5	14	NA	TGTGCCAGCAGCCAGAGTACGAGCAATCAGCCCCAGCATTTT	CASSQSTSNQPQHF
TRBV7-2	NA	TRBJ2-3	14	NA	TGTGCCAGCAGCTTGCAACTTAGCACAGATACGCAGTATTTT	CASSLQLSTDTQYF
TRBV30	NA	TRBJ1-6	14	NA	TGTGCCGGGGAACGACAGGCAGGGAATTCACCCCTCCACTTT	CAGERQAGNSPLHF
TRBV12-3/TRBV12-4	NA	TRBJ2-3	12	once	TGTGCCACCCGTGGGGGGACAGATACGCAGTATTTT	CATRGGTDTQYF
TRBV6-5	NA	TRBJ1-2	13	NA	TGTGCCAGCAGTTTGGAGAATTCCTATGGCTACACCTTC	CASSLENSYGYTF
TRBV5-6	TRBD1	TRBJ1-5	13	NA	TGTGCCAGCAGCTTGACAGGGGATCAGCCCCAGCATTTT	CASSLTGDQPQHF
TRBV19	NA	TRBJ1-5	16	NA	TGTGCCAGTACCATAGGGGCGGCAATCAGCAATCAGCCCCAGCATTTT	CASTIGAAISNQPQHF
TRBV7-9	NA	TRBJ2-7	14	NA	TGTGCCAGCAGCTTAGATGGGGGGACCTACGAGCAGTACTTC	CASSLDGGTYEQYF
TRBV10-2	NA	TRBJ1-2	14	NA	TGCGCCAGCAGTGAGGGCAGGGTGGTCTATGGCTACACCTTC	CASSEGRVVYGYTF
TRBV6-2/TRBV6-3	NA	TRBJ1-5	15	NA	TGTGCCAGCAGTTATTCGTCGGGAGACAATCAGCCCCAGCATTTT	CASSYSSGDNQPQHF
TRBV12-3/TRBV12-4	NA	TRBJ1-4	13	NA	TGTGCCAGCAGTTTAGCCGCCGGGGAAAAACTGTTTTTT	CASSLAAGEKLFF
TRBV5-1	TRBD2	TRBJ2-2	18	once	TGCGCCAGCAGCGCAACGTGGAATAGCGGGGGGCCGACCGGGGAGCTGTTTTTT	CASSATWNSGGPTGELFF
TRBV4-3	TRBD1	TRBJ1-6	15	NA	TGCGCCAGCAGCCAACAACAGGGGTTTGGATCACCCCTCCACTTT	CASSQQQGFGSPLHF
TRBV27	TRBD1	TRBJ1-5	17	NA	TGTGCCAGCAGCAACAGCGCAGGGGGTCTGCGGAATCAGCCCCAGCATTTT	CASSNSAGGLRNQPQHF
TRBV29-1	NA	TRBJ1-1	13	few	TGCAGCGGGAACAGACAGCCCAACACTGAAGCTTTCTTT	CSGNRQPNTEAFF
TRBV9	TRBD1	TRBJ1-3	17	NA	TGTGCCAGCAGCGAATCCGGGACAGGGTTGAGTGGAAACACCATATATTTT	CASSESGTGLSGNTIYF
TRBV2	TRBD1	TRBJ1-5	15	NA	TGTGCCAGCAGTGGGGGACAGGGGGGTTTTCAGCCCCAGCATTTT	CASSGGQGGFQPQHF
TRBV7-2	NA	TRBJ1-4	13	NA	TGTGCCAGCAGGAAAGACAGCTATGAAAAACTGTTTTTT	CASRKDSYEKLFF
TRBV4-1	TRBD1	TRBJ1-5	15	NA	TGCGCCAGCAGCTTCCGACAGGGTAATCATCAGCCCCAGCATTTT	CASSFRQGNHQPQHF